This T cell receptor beta chain was profiled in a study of beta chain features in type 1 diabetes. This clone occurred many times. Isolated RNA was reverse transcribed in full, so expressed TCRB transcripts were sequenced. Profiled with immunoSEQ multiplex PCR; TCRdb holds only in-frame clones, not every one. The table records almost 350,000 clones, 7.5% to 9% of them present only once. The V gene's germline CDR1 is SGHAT and CDR2 FQDESV (reference sequence). Unmatched junction bases numbered 9, after V lost 6 bases and J lost 8 bases. The CDR3 sequence is 14 residues long. This chain links TRBV11-1 with TRBJ2-4; TRBD1 matches 8 bases. The sequencing input was central memory CD4+ T cells from blood. This TCR was sampled from a woman under 30 in good health. This chain's CDR3 is CASRYRTGSDIQYF. The CDR3 DNA follows: TGTGCCAGCAGATACAGGACAGGGTCTGACATTCAGTACTTC. The full variable domain, completed using reference TRBV11-1 and TRBJ2-4, is EAEVAQSPRYKITEKSQAVAFWCDPISGHATLYWYRQILGQGPELLVQFQDESVVDDSQLPKDRFSAERLKGVDSTLKIQPAELGDSAMYLCASRYRTGSDIQYFGAGTRLSVL.